A single sample is the source of the 20 T cell receptor beta chains below, sequenced in a study of CD8+CD57+ T cells in acquired aplastic anemia. Patients included in sequencing had previously demonstrated CD8+CD57+ cell expansion by flow cytometry. Genomic DNA served as template for TCR beta VDJ and CDR3 profiling. One entry per CDR3 protein, called by TCRdb with MiXCR from the reads. Altogether over 250,000 distinct CDR3 sequences are present, 45% to 65% being singletons, with the ten largest covering roughly 1.2%. The sample comprised sorted CD4+, CD8+, or CD8+CD57+ T cells (not recorded which) from PBMCs. The receptors stem from a human donor with aplastic anemia.

The CDR3 DNA reads TGTGCCAGTAGTATATTAGCAGGGGATGGAAACACCATATATTTT. It translates to CASSILAGDGNTIYF. V and J are TRBV19 and TRBJ1-3, with D perhaps matching TRBD1 (6 bases). The CDR3 runs to 15 residues. From germline, CDR1 is LNHDA and CDR2 SQIVND (reference sequence). V lost 2 bases and J lost 3, with 11 bases in between.

This clonotype was counted many times. This sequence joins TRBV6-2 or TRBV6-3 and TRBJ1-2; D gene ambiguous. Deletions cut 6 bases from V and 0 bases from J, with 8 bases between. The CDR3 loop spans 13 amino acids. Germline values: CDR1 MNHEY, CDR2 SVGEGT. In DNA, the CDR3 is TGTGCCAGCAGACAGACTTCTAACTATGGCTACACCTTC. Its protein is CASRQTSNYGYTF.

This clonotype came up many times. This chain links TRBV5-4 with TRBJ2-7; 12 nucleotides line up with TRBD2. The germline gives CDR1 SGHNT, CDR2 YYREEE (reference sequence). The ends lost 0 bases at V and 5 bases at J; junction bases unmatched: 9. The CDR3 totals 17 residues. Here the CDR3 DNA reads TGTGCCAGCAGCTTGGGTGGACTAGCGGGAAGAGGCAACGAGCAGTACTTC. This codes for CASSLGGLAGRGNEQYF. Based on the CDR3 plus reference TRBV5-4 and TRBJ2-7, the full variable domain is ETGVTQSPTHLIKTRGQQVTLRCSSQSGHNTVSWYQQALGQGPQFIFQYYREEENGRGNFPPRFSGLQFPNYSSELNVNALELDDSALYLCASSLGGLAGRGNEQYFGPGTRLTVT.

This clonotype was observed many times. This chain links TRBV10-3 with TRBJ2-2, with a weak D call TRBD1 (7 bases). Germline V gene lookup returns CDR1 ENHRY and CDR2 SYGVKD. This CDR3 comprises 14 residues. Trimming removed 9 bases from V and 1 base from J, with 12 bases in between. This CDR3 reads CAMRQGGNTGELFF. The CDR3, as DNA: TGTGCCATGAGGCAGGGGGGGAACACCGGGGAGCTGTTTTTT.

This rearrangement joins TRBV19 to TRBJ1-4; D uncertain. Germline lookup yields CDR1 LNHDA and CDR2 SQIVND (reference sequence). The CDR3 totals 15 residues. The V and J ends lost 5 bases and 5 bases respectively, with 15 bases between them. CDR3: CASSPYLGGNEKLFF. CDR3 nucleotides: TGTGCCAGTAGTCCGTACCTCGGAGGGAATGAAAAACTGTTTTTT.

The chain links TRBV5-1 to TRBJ2-1; the match to TRBD2 covers 7 bases. CDR1 SGHRS and CDR2 YFSETQ come from the germline V gene. Trimming took 4 bases from V and 6 from J; bases not matched to a gene: 10. The CDR3 runs to 15 residues. The CDR3 spells CASSPMGEGLNEQFF. Written as DNA, the CDR3 is TGCGCCAGCAGCCCGATGGGGGAGGGCCTCAATGAGCAGTTCTTC. The entire variable domain, with the rest obtained from reference TRBV5-1 and TRBJ2-1, is as follows: KAGVTQTPRYLIKTRGQQVTLSCSPISGHRSVSWYQQTPGQGLQFLFEYFSETQRNKGNFPGRFSGRQFSNSRSEMNVSTLELGDSALYLCASSPMGEGLNEQFFGPGTRLTVL.

The rearrangement joins TRBV5-1 to TRBJ1-2; 8 nucleotides match TRBD1. J gave up 2 bases and V 3 bases, and 3 bases lay outside the gene matches. Germline V CDR1 and CDR2: SGHRS, YFSETQ. This CDR3 contains 14 residues. The CDR3 reads CASSWGQDNYGYTF. In nucleotides, the CDR3 is TGCGCCAGCAGCTGGGGACAGGACAACTATGGCTACACCTTC.

This clonotype was seen a few times. The rearrangement links TRBV29-1 to TRBJ2-1; TRBD2 matches 7 bases. The CDR3 runs 16 residues. V was pared by 6 bases and J by 2 bases, with 13 bases of the junction left unmatched. CDR1 is SQVTM and CDR2 is ANQGSEA in the germline V gene. The CDR3 loop is CSVEKLAYTAYNEQFF. The CDR3 coding sequence is TGCAGCGTGGAAAAACTAGCGTACACAGCCTACAATGAGCAGTTCTTC.

This clonotype was recorded many times. The chain links TRBV12-3 or TRBV12-4 to TRBJ2-7, with D perhaps matching TRBD1 (6 bases). The V end lost 5 bases, the J end lost 2 bases, and 13 bases lay between the germline ends. This CDR3 comprises 14 residues. The DNA of the CDR3 is TGTGCCAGCAGTACCGGGACATTCACCTACGAGCAGTACTTC. This translates into CASSTGTFTYEQYF.

The chain employs TRBV20-1 and TRBJ2-5, with 10 positions matching TRBD1. CDR1 is DFQATT and CDR2 is SNEGSKA in the germline V gene (reference sequence). V dropped 5 bases and J dropped 5; count of bases not matched to a gene: 5. CDR3 length: 13 amino acids. CDR3 bases: TGCAGTGCTCGGGACAGGGGTGTTGAGACCCAGTACTTC. Translating it yields CSARDRGVETQYF.

The CDR3 DNA reads TGTGCCAGCAGCTTAGAAGGCAGGGTCGAATCTGAAGCTTTCTTT. This codes for CASSLEGRVESEAFF. The V and J genes are TRBV7-9 and TRBJ1-1, with a weak D call TRBD1 (5 bases). Trimming shortened V by 1 base and J by 6 bases, and 15 bases separated the two germline ends. CDR1 and CDR2 (germline): SEHNR, FQNEAQ (reference sequence). The CDR3 is 15 amino acids.

The chain joins TRBV2 to TRBJ2-3; tentatively, D is TRBD1 (5 bases). Trimming cost V 6 bases and J 5 bases, with 15 bases left between them. CDR1 and CDR2 from the germline V gene are SNHLY and FYNNEI. This CDR3 contains 14 residues. CDR3 in amino acids: CASSPRQQGDTQYF. For the CDR3, the DNA is TGTGCCAGCAGCCCCCGACAGCAGGGAGATACGCAGTATTTT.

A single count supports this clonotype. Compared with germline, one end of the junction differs, possibly owing to a read error. The chain carries TRBV7-8 and TRBJ2-5; tentatively, D is TRBD1 or TRBD2 (5 bases each). There are 13 residues in the CDR3. The V gene's germline CDR1 is SGHVS and CDR2 FQNEAQ. CDR3 loop: CANSLGTQVTQYF. The CDR3 bases are TGTGCCAACAGCCTCGGGACCCAAGTGACCCAGTACTTC.

This clonotype was observed many times. The chain is built from TRBV4-2 and TRBJ2-1; D not resolved. Germline CDR1 LGHNA, CDR2 YNFKEQ. This CDR3 is built from 13 residues. Trimming cost V 3 bases and J 7 bases, with 10 bases left between them. CDR3 coding DNA: TGTGCCAGCAGCCAGGTCTTGGCGAATGAGCAGTTCTTC. Translating gives CASSQVLANEQFF.

V and J are TRBV5-6 and TRBJ2-4; maybe TRBD1 (8 bases). The CDR3 sequence is 15 residues long. Trimming shortened V by 2 bases and J by 7 bases, and 16 bases separated the two germline ends. Germline V gene sequence: CDR1 SGHDT, CDR2 YYEEEE. CDR3 DNA: TGTGCCAGCAGCTTACAGGGGGGGAGAGATAACATTCAGTACTTC. As protein: CASSLQGGRDNIQYF.

This clonotype was counted only a few times. The chain employs TRBV2 and TRBJ1-6; TRBD1 might be the D (6 bases). The CDR3 loop spans 13 amino acids. Germline lookup yields CDR1 SNHLY and CDR2 FYNNEI. The germline V and J ends were trimmed by 8 bases and 8 bases, with 13 bases remaining between them. In DNA form, the CDR3 reads TGTGCCAGCTACCGAGGGGGGGATTCACCCCTCCACTTT. This gives the protein CASYRGGDSPLHF. Variable domain in full (rest from reference TRBV2 and TRBJ1-6): EPEVTQTPSHQVTQMGQEVILRCVPISNHLYFYWYRQILGQKVEFLVSFYNNEISEKSEIFDDQFSVERPDGSNFTLKIRSTKLEDSAMYFCASYRGGDSPLHFGNGTRLTVT.

The rearrangement uses TRBV20-1 and TRBJ2-3, with 9 bases that match TRBD2. Germline CDR1 and CDR2: DFQATT and SNEGSKA (reference sequence). V dropped 5 bases and J dropped 1; count of bases not matched to a gene: 7. The CDR3 runs to 15 residues. DNA of the CDR3: TGCAGTGCTCCTAGCGGGACGCGGGGCACAGATACGCAGTATTTT. This codes for CSAPSGTRGTDTQYF.

This clonotype occurred a few times. The V and J genes are TRBV29-1 and TRBJ2-7, with D uncertain. With 0 bases removed from V and 2 bases from J, the gap between germline ends came to 8 bases. CDR1 and CDR2 (germline): SQVTM, ANQGSEA. The CDR3 totals 13 residues. CDR3 sequence: CSVEEGRTYEQYF. CDR3 nucleotide sequence: TGCAGCGTTGAAGAGGGCAGGACCTACGAGCAGTACTTC.

This clonotype was counted only a few times. The chain joins TRBV6-5 to TRBJ1-1; TRBD1 matches 10 bases. Trimming at V came to 1 base and at J to 4 bases, leaving 12 bases not matched to a gene. Germline assignment: CDR1 MNHEY and CDR2 SVGAGI. This CDR3 comprises 18 residues. CDR3 sequence: CASSYFRPGTGAGTEAFF. CDR3 nucleotide sequence: TGTGCCAGCAGTTACTTTCGTCCCGGGACAGGGGCGGGCACTGAAGCTTTCTTT.

This clonotype showed up many times. V gene TRBV12-3 or TRBV12-4 combines with J gene TRBJ2-3; maybe TRBD2 (6 bases). CDR3 length: 14 residues. Trimming pared 3 bases from V and 5 bases from J, leaving 12 bases between. CDR3 in amino acids: CASSFQIAEDTQYF. In nucleotides, the CDR3 is TGTGCCAGCAGTTTTCAAATAGCGGAAGATACGCAGTATTTT.